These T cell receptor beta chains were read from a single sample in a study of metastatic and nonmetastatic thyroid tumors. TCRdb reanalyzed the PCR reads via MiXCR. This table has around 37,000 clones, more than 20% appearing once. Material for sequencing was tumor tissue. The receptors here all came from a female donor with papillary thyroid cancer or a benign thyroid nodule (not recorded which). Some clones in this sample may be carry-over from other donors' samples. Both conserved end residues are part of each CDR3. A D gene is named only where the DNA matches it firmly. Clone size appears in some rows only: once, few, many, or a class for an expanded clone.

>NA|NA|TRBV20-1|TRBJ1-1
TGCAGTGCTAGGGCTTGGCACACTGAAGCTTTCTTT
CSARAWHTEAFF
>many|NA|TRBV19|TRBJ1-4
TGTGCCAGTAGATACGACCCTTGGGGTCATGAAAAACTGTTTTTT
CASRYDPWGHEKLFF
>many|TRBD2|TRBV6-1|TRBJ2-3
TGTGCCAGCAGGCGACTAGCGGGGGGTGTAGATACGCAGTATTTT
CASRRLAGGVDTQYF
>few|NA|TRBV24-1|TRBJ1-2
TGTGCCGCCAGGGGACCGAGCTATGGCTACACATTC
CAARGPSYGYTF
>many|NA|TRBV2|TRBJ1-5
TGTGCCAGCAGTGATCAGGGTCAGCCCCAGCATTTT
CASSDQGQPQHF
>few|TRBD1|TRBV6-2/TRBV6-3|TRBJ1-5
TGTGCCAGCAGGGGGACAGTCAATCAGCCCCAGCATTTT
CASRGTVNQPQHF
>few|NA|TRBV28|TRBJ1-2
TGTGCCAGCTACGAATCGTGGTGGGGTCAGGGCTACACCTTC
CASYESWWGQGYTF
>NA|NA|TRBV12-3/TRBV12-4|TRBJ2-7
TGTGCCAGCAGTTTAATGGGAGTAGAGCAGTACTTC
CASSLMGVEQYF
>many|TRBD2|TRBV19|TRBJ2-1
TGTGCCAGTGCACCGGGACTAGCGAGCAATGAGCAGTTCTTC
CASAPGLASNEQFF
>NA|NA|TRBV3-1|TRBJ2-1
TGTGCCAGCAGCCAATACCCGAGCTCCTACAATGAGCAGTTCTTC
CASSQYPSSYNEQFF
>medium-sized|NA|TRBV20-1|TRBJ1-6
TGCAGTGCTAGAGATGGGGCAGGGAACCTTAATTCACCCCTCCACTTT
CSARDGAGNLNSPLHF
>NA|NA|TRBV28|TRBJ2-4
TGTGCCAGCAGTTTTGCCCCGGCCAAAAACATTCAGTACTTC
CASSFAPAKNIQYF
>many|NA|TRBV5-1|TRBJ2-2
TGCGCCAGCAGCTTGGAAGGGACACGACGCACCGGGGAGCTGTTTTTT
CASSLEGTRRTGELFF
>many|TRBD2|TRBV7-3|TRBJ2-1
TGTGCCAGCAGCTTAATGTTCGAGCGGGACCTCATGGGGGATAAGCAGTTCTTC
CASSLMFERDLMGDKQFF
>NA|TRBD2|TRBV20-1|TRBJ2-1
TGCAGTGCTAGTACCCTAGCGGGGGACTACAATGAGCAGTTCTTC
CSASTLAGDYNEQFF
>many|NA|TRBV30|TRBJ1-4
TGTGCCTGGGAGATGGGGACTAATGAAAAACTGTTTTTT
CAWEMGTNEKLFF
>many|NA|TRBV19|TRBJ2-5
TGTGCCAGTAGTATGGATTTCCAAGAGACCCAGTACTTC
CASSMDFQETQYF
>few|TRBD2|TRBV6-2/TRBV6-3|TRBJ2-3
TGTGCCAGCATTCGAGCGGGAGTGTGGAGCACAGATACGCAGTATTTT
CASIRAGVWSTDTQYF
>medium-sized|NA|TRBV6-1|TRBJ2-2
TGTGCCAGCAGTGAAGACTCGCACCGGGAGCTGTTTTTT
CASSEDSHRELFF
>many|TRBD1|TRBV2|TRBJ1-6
TGTGCCAGCAGTGTTGAGGGGACAGGGAATTCACCCCTCCACTTT
CASSVEGTGNSPLHF
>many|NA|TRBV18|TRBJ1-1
TGTGCCAGCTCACCCTCCCAGGGGCCAACTGAAGCTTTCTTT
CASSPSQGPTEAFF
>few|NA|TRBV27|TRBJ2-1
TGTGCCAGCAGTTTGACCAGCCCTCTTGATGAGCAGTTCTTC
CASSLTSPLDEQFF
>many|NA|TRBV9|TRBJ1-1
TGTGCCAGCAGCCTGGACCAGCTTAGTGAAGCTTTCTTT
CASSLDQLSEAFF
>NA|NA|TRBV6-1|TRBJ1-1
TGTGCCAGCAGAGTAGGACAGAGGGGCAAAGCTTTCTTT
CASRVGQRGKAFF
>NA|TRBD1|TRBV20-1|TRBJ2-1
TGCAGTGCCCCACGAGGGGGCATCTCCTACAATGAGCACTTCTTC
CSAPRGGISYNEHFF
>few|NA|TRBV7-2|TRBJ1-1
TGTGCCAGCAGGATCCCGAACACTGAAGCTTTCTTT
CASRIPNTEAFF
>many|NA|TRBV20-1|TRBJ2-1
TGCAGTCCGAGGGGGTATCTTAACAATGAGCAGTTCTTC
CSPRGYLNNEQFF
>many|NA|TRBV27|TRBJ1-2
TGTGCCAGCAGTTTATCCCCGTACAGGTCTAACTATGGCTACACCTTC
CASSLSPYRSNYGYTF
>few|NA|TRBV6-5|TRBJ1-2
TGTGCCAGCAGTTACTCGACCGTCGGTAACTATGGCTACACCTTC
CASSYSTVGNYGYTF
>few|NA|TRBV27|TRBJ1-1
TGTGCCAGCAGCCGGAACAGGGTTAGGGCTGAAGCTTTCTTT
CASSRNRVRAEAFF
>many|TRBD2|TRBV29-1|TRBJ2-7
TGCAGCGCCGGCCTAGCGGGGGTCGGCGAGCAGTACTTC
CSAGLAGVGEQYF
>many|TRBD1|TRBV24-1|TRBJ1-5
TGTGCCACCAGTGATGGAACGGACAGGGATCAGCCCCAGCATTTT
CATSDGTDRDQPQHF
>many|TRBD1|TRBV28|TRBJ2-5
TGTGCCAGCAGTTTTTTGGGGACAGGGGTTCGAGAGACCCAGTACTTC
CASSFLGTGVRETQYF
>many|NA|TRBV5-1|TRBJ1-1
TGCGCCAGCAGCTTGGCAGGGAGGGCCACTGAAGCTTTCTTT
CASSLAGRATEAFF
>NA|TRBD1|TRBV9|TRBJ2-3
TGTGCCAGCACCCACCGGGACAGGGGCACAGATACGCAGTATTTT
CASTHRDRGTDTQYF
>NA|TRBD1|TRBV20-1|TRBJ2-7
TGCAGTGCTAGAGACTCCGGGACAGTTAGCTCCTACGAGCAGTACTTC
CSARDSGTVSSYEQYF
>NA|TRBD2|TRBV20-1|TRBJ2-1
TGCAGTGCTAGAGATCTTAGGACTAGCGGGTTCTTC
CSARDLRTSGFF
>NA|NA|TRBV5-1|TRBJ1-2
TGCGCCAGCAGCCCACGAGGGGATGGCTACACCTTC
CASSPRGDGYTF
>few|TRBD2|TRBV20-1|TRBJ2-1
TGCAGTGCTCCCAAGGGACTAGCGGGAGTCGGTGAGCAGTTCTTC
CSAPKGLAGVGEQFF
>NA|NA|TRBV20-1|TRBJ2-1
TGCAGTGCTAGAGATGACTACAGCTCCTACAATGAGCAGTTCTTC
CSARDDYSSYNEQFF
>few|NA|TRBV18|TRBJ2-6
TGTGCCAGCTCACCAGTTGGGGGTACCGGCTCTGCCGGGGCCAACGTCCTGACTTTC
CASSPVGGTGSAGANVLTF
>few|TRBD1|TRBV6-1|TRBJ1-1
TGTGCCAGCGGATCCTTAGGACAGGGGGCGCGTACTGAAGCTTTCTTT
CASGSLGQGARTEAFF
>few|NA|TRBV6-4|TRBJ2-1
TGTGCCAGCAGTGAGGGGACTCCGGATGAGCAGTTCTTC
CASSEGTPDEQFF
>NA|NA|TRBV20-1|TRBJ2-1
TGCAGTGCTAGGCACACTATCGCAAGCTCCTACAATGAGCAGTTCTTC
CSARHTIASSYNEQFF
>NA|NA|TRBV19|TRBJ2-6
TGTGACACCGGAATCACTTCTGGGGCCAACGTCCTGACTTTC
CDTGITSGANVLTF
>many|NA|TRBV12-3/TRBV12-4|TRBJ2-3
TGTGCCAGCAATTATGACCTCACAGATACGCAGTATTTT
CASNYDLTDTQYF
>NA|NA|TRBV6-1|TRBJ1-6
TGTGCCATCAGGCCATCAGGGGAATATAATTCACCCCTCCACTTT
CAIRPSGEYNSPLHF
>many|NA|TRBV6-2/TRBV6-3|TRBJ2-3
TGTGCCAGCAGATCGCAGGGGACAGATACGCAGTATTTT
CASRSQGTDTQYF
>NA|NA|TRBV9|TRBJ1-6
TGTGCCAGCAGCGCTGCACGGGTAGAATCACCCCTCCACTTT
CASSAARVESPLHF
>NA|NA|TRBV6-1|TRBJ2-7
TGTGCCAGCAGATTCGGGGGTCCCATCTACGAGCAGTACTTC
CASRFGGPIYEQYF
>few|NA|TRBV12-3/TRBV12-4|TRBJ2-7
TGTGCCAGCAGCCCTTCAGGGGGGGAGCAGTACTTC
CASSPSGGEQYF
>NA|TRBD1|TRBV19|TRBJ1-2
TGTGCCAGTAGTATCTTCCAGGGGGGTGTCTACACCTTC
CASSIFQGGVYTF
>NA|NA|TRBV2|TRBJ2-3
TGTGCCAGCAGCCCCAGGCGCACAGATACGCAGTATTTT
CASSPRRTDTQYF